The next 17 T cell receptor beta chains were all read from a single sample in a study of siplizumab effects on memory and regulatory T cells (dated by TCRdb to the late 2010s). The library was produced with the immunoSEQ multiplex PCR assay. TCRdb holds this immuneACCESS table with in-frame rearrangements only. Some clones are missing; in checked studies, unresolved V genes explain under half, and the rest has no known cause. Within this sample are 90,000 to 110,000 clones, with just over 90% of them counted one time only. The ten largest clones add up to approximately 0.73% of the sample. The sample was Tregs sorted from blood. The receptors were sampled from a human donor in good health.

The chain combines TRBV18 with TRBJ1-4; tentative D call: TRBD1 (5 bases). The V gene's germline CDR1 is KGHSH and CDR2 LQKENI. This CDR3 has 15 amino acids. V dropped 6 bases and J dropped 7 bases, with 18 bases sitting between them. CDR3 amino acids: CASSHLGARSEKLFF. CDR3 bases: TGTGCCAGCTCCCACCTTGGGGCCAGGAGTGAAAAACTGTTTTTT.

The genes are TRBV7-3 and TRBJ2-5; 8 bases are a match to TRBD1. Trimming removed 5 bases from V and 3 bases from J; junction bases left unmatched: 11. This CDR3 is 16 amino acids long. Germline V lookup: CDR1 SGHTA, CDR2 FQGTGA. CDR3 DNA: TGTGCCAGCAGCAGGGGGACAGGCCGATTGGAAGAGACCCAGTACTTC. Translation: CASSRGTGRLEETQYF.

The chain joins TRBV5-6 to TRBJ1-4; D call uncertain. V lost 0 bases and J 10 bases, leaving 16 bases between the germline ends. Germline CDR1 reads SGHDT; CDR2 reads YYEEEE. This CDR3 has 15 amino acids. The CDR3 DNA reads TGTGCCAGCAGCTTGGTTGGACCCCTATCAGGAAAACTGTTTTTT. This sequence encodes CASSLVGPLSGKLFF.

The J gene is TRBJ2-7, the V gene TRBV18, with a weak D call TRBD1 (5 bases). Trimming stripped 2 bases from V and 4 bases from J, with 12 bases between. The CDR3 loop spans 14 amino acids. Germline CDR1 reads KGHSH; CDR2 reads LQKENI. The CDR3 DNA reads TGTGCCAGCTCACCATCGACAGACACATACGAGCAGTACTTC. Translating it yields CASSPSTDTYEQYF.

This chain links TRBV7-8 with TRBJ2-5; the D is unclear. Germline V gene sequence: CDR1 SGHVS, CDR2 FQNEAQ. Trimming stripped 5 bases from V and 1 base from J, with 14 bases between. The CDR3 has 15 amino acids. CDR3 sequence (DNA): TGTGCCAGCAGCCGAAGACCGGTGGGCCAAGAGACCCAGTACTTC. It specifies CASSRRPVGQETQYF.

V gene TRBV7-3 combines with J gene TRBJ2-6; maybe TRBD1 (6 bases). The length of the CDR3 is 16 residues. Trimming removed 3 bases at V and 2 bases at J, with 11 bases between. CDR1 is SGHTA, CDR2 FQGTGA, per germline. CDR3 DNA sequence: TGTGCCAGCAGCTTTGACTCAGGGGCTGGGGCCAACGTCCTGACTTTC. It encodes CASSFDSGAGANVLTF.

This clone has more than one count but fewer than ten. This rearrangement joins TRBV7-3 to TRBJ2-2, with D possibly TRBD1 on 6 matching bases. V was trimmed by 5 bases and J by 0 bases, leaving 13 bases between them. Germline CDR1 reads SGHTA; CDR2 reads FQGTGA. The CDR3 runs to 16 residues. The DNA for the CDR3 is TGTGCCAGCAGCCGTCCCGGGACAACGAACACCGGGGAGCTGTTTTTT. It codes for CASSRPGTTNTGELFF.

The J gene is TRBJ2-3, the V gene TRBV21-1; the DNA was not compared with TRBD1, the D call given in the table. TRBV21-1 is a documented pseudogene. This CDR3 contains 12 residues. The DNA of the CDR3 is TGTGCCAGCAGGGGCAGCACAGATACGCAGTATTTT. Amino acids: CASRGSTDTQYF.

This chain joins TRBV18 and TRBJ2-7, with a tentative D call TRBD1 (6 bases). This CDR3 is built from 12 residues. Trimming shortened V by 1 base and J by 6 bases, and 7 bases separated the two germline ends. Germline loops: CDR1 KGHSH, CDR2 LQKENI. In DNA form, the CDR3 reads TGTGCCAGCTCACCACGACAGGCCGAGCAGTACTTC. It yields the protein CASSPRQAEQYF. Based on the CDR3 plus reference TRBV18 and TRBJ2-7, the full variable domain is NAGVMQNPRHLVRRRGQEARLRCSPMKGHSHVYWYRQLPEEGLKFMVYLQKENIIDESGMPKERFSAEFPKEGPSILRIQQVVRGDSAAYFCASSPRQAEQYFGPGTRLTVT.

This clone was observed once. The genes are TRBV5-1 and TRBJ2-2; tentatively, D is TRBD1 or TRBD2 (5 bases each). This CDR3 contains 15 residues. V lost 4 bases and J lost 4, with 14 bases in between. In germline, CDR1 is SGHRS, CDR2 YFSETQ. The CDR3 is CASSPGTAGTGELFF. The CDR3 DNA reads TGCGCCAGCAGCCCCGGGACCGCGGGCACCGGGGAGCTGTTTTTT. Together with reference TRBV5-1 and TRBJ2-2, the CDR3 gives the full variable domain: KAGVTQTPRYLIKTRGQQVTLSCSPISGHRSVSWYQQTPGQGLQFLFEYFSETQRNKGNFPGRFSGRQFSNSRSEMNVSTLELGDSALYLCASSPGTAGTGELFFGEGSRLTVL.

This CDR3 is CAPTGHYDYSNQPQHF. CDR3 nucleotides: TGCGCCCCTACGGGACACTACGATTATAGCAATCAGCCCCAGCATTTT. This chain joins TRBV10-1 and TRBJ1-5; D possibly corresponds to TRBD1 (6 bases). Trimming took off 11 bases at V and 0 bases at J, with 20 bases between the two ends. The CDR3 is made up of 16 amino acids. The germline CDR1 and CDR2 sequences are WNHNN and SYGVQD (reference sequence).

This clone was picked up one time. The chain links TRBV9 to TRBJ1-2; D not resolved. The germline V and J ends were trimmed by 0 bases and 0 bases, with 9 bases remaining between them. The length of the CDR3 is 15 residues. Germline V gene lookup returns CDR1 SGDLS and CDR2 YYNGEE. The CDR3 loop is CASSVGAHPNYGYTF. CDR3 DNA sequence: TGTGCCAGCAGCGTAGGCGCACATCCTAACTATGGCTACACCTTC.

V and J are TRBV7-9 and TRBJ2-5; possible D gene TRBD2, 6 bases. Between the trimmed V and J ends, which lost 0 bases and 0 bases, there was a span of 11 bases. This CDR3 has 16 amino acids. Germline CDR1 reads SEHNR; CDR2 reads FQNEAQ (reference sequence). CDR3: CASSLALRGDQETQYF. In nucleotides, the CDR3 is TGTGCCAGCAGCTTAGCGCTGCGGGGAGACCAAGAGACCCAGTACTTC.

The chain combines TRBV7-3 with TRBJ2-3, with D perhaps matching TRBD2 (6 bases). Trimming shortened V by 3 bases and J by 4 bases, and 14 bases separated the two germline ends. The germline CDR1 and CDR2 sequences are SGHTA and FQGTGA. The CDR3 consists of 15 residues. The chain's CDR3 is CASSFGGTRPDTQYF. The CDR3 DNA reads TGTGCCAGCAGCTTCGGAGGGACCCGCCCAGATACGCAGTATTTT.

The J gene is TRBJ2-1, the V gene TRBV7-3; D gene uncertain. V was clipped by 5 bases and J by 4 bases, with 12 bases between them. The CDR3 length is 14 residues. Germline-derived CDR1 and CDR2 are SGHTA and FQGTGA. The CDR3 DNA reads TGTGCCAGCAGCCCCTTGGGTCTTTACAATGAGCAGTTCTTC. It specifies CASSPLGLYNEQFF.

The V and J genes are TRBV5-1 and TRBJ1-6; D is perhaps TRBD1 (6 bases). CDR1 and CDR2 from the germline V gene are SGHRS and YFSETQ. V lost 4 bases to trimming and J lost 10 bases, with 15 bases between them. CDR3 length: 14 residues. This CDR3 reads CASSLTGNESPLHF. The CDR3 bases are TGCGCCAGCAGCCTCACAGGGAATGAATCACCCCTCCACTTT.

This CDR3 is CASSWGSGANVLTF. The CDR3 coding sequence is TGTGCCAGCAGTTGGGGCTCTGGGGCCAACGTCCTGACTTTC. The gene calls are TRBV6-1 and TRBJ2-6; no firm D call. This CDR3 is built from 14 residues. Germline CDR1 reads MNHNS; CDR2 reads SASEGT. The germline V and J ends were trimmed by 5 bases and 0 bases, with 5 bases remaining between them.